These 30 T cell receptor beta chains came from one sample sequenced in a study of cytomegalovirus exposure and HLA in healthy donors. Vbeta (60) and Jbeta (13) primers were used in the PCR. Measured with immunoSEQ multiplex PCR; TCRdb has only the in-frame clones, and not every one. Here the sample spans roughly 200,000 clones, roughly 80% being singletons. The sample taken for sequencing was PBMCs. These TCRs come from a woman aged 18-30 years in good health and CMV-seronegative.

The chain combines TRBV6-1 with TRBJ1-5; TRBD1 is a possible D gene (5 bases). The germline V and J ends were trimmed by 0 bases and 2 bases, with 11 bases remaining between them. There are 16 residues in the CDR3. CDR1 and CDR2 (germline): MNHNS, SASEGT. CDR3 residues: CASSEADGGGNQPQHF. For the CDR3, the DNA is TGTGCCAGCAGTGAAGCGGACGGGGGTGGCAATCAGCCCCAGCATTTT.

The rearrangement links TRBV7-9 to TRBJ1-1; TRBD1 might be the D (6 bases). Per germline, CDR1 SEHNR and CDR2 FQNEAQ (reference sequence). The CDR3 totals 14 residues. V dropped 5 bases and J dropped 6 bases, with 16 bases sitting between them. CDR3 nucleotide sequence: TGTGCCAGCAGCCCGATAGGGGGGGACGCTGAAGCTTTCTTT. Its protein is CASSPIGGDAEAFF.

The chain joins TRBV27 to TRBJ2-1; 11 positions agree with TRBD2. This CDR3 region has 15 residues. Germline values: CDR1 MNHEY, CDR2 SMNVEV (reference sequence). With 5 bases clipped from V and 13 bases from J, the junction kept 13 bases outside the gene matches. In DNA form, the CDR3 reads TGTGCCAGCAGTCCCGGGACTAGCGGAGACCAGATCCAGTTCTTC. It encodes CASSPGTSGDQIQFF.

The rearrangement links TRBV7-2 to TRBJ2-1, with D tentatively TRBD2 (6 bases). With 1 base removed from V and 3 bases from J, the gap between germline ends came to 13 bases. Germline V CDR1 and CDR2: SGHTA, FQGNSA. The CDR3 consists of 16 residues. CDR3 DNA: TGTGCCAGCAGCTTAGAGGCGGGAATAGTCTACAATGAGCAGTTCTTC. This encodes CASSLEAGIVYNEQFF.

This sequence joins TRBV7-2 and TRBJ1-1; D is ambiguous. Trimming removed 8 bases from V and 1 base from J, with 14 bases in between. This CDR3 is 14 amino acids long. Per the germline V gene, CDR1 is SGHTA and CDR2 is FQGNSA. CDR3 protein: CASFRGGSNTEAFF. The CDR3, as DNA: TGTGCCAGCTTCCGGGGAGGATCGAACACTGAAGCTTTCTTT.

The chain employs TRBV6-4 and TRBJ2-7, with D tentatively TRBD2 (5 bases). Trimming cost V 7 bases and J 4 bases, with 17 bases left between them. In germline, CDR1 is MRHNA, CDR2 SNTAGT. The CDR3 is 14 residues long. CDR3: CASNEAVSRYEQYV. CDR3 nucleotides: TGTGCCAGCAACGAAGCGGTAAGTAGATACGAGCAGTACGTC.

V gene TRBV4-3 combines with J gene TRBJ1-2; 10 nucleotides agree with TRBD1. This CDR3 is 15 amino acids long. V lost 1 base, J lost 8 bases, and 7 bases stayed unmatched. Germline V gene data show CDR1 as LGHNA and CDR2 as YSLEER. CDR3 sequence: CASSQGDRGTYGYTF. CDR3 in DNA: TGCGCCAGCAGCCAAGGGGACAGGGGAACCTACGGCTACACCTTC.

This chain joins TRBV11-2 and TRBJ2-3; D is possibly TRBD2 (5 bases). The germline V and J ends were trimmed by 5 bases and 8 bases, with 23 bases remaining between them. Germline loops: CDR1 SGHAT, CDR2 FQNNGV. The CDR3 length is 16 residues. CDR3 sequence reads: CASSRDGNPFLGTQYF. CDR3 nucleotide sequence: TGTGCCAGCAGCCGTGACGGGAACCCGTTTTTGGGTACGCAGTATTTT.

The chain recombines TRBV4-2 with TRBJ2-7; D gene uncertain. Per the germline V gene, CDR1 is LGHNA and CDR2 is YNFKEQ. Trimming removed 4 bases from V and 7 bases from J, with 17 bases in between. This CDR3 has 14 amino acids. In DNA, the CDR3 is TGTGCCAGCAGCCCCCACCTCTCCCCTCGGGAGCAGTACTTC. This codes for CASSPHLSPREQYF.

The rearrangement joins TRBV15 to TRBJ2-5, with unresolved D. The CDR3 length is 14 residues. Germline V gene data show CDR1 as LNHNV and CDR2 as YYDKDF (reference sequence). The V gene lost 5 bases and the J gene lost 2 bases, with 12 bases spanning the gap. DNA of the CDR3: TGTGCCACCAGCTGGGCCGACCTACAAGAGACCCAGTACTTC. It yields the protein CATSWADLQETQYF.

This clone was counted between two and nine times. CDR3 residues: CASGGTLGTAEAFF. The CDR3, as DNA: TGTGCCAGCGGTGGCACTTTAGGGACAGCTGAAGCTTTCTTT. This chain joins TRBV6-1 and TRBJ1-1; TRBD1 matches at 7 bases. With 8 bases clipped from V and 6 bases from J, the junction kept 12 bases outside the gene matches. CDR1 is MNHNS, CDR2 SASEGT, per germline. The CDR3 loop spans 14 amino acids.

V is TRBV30 and J is TRBJ2-5; 9 positions match TRBD2. This CDR3 has 15 amino acids. Germline loops: CDR1 GTSNPN, CDR2 SVGIG (reference sequence). With 4 bases clipped from V and 4 bases from J, the junction kept 10 bases outside the gene matches. DNA for the CDR3: TGTGCCTGGAATAAGGAGCGGGAGGTTCGAGAGACCCAGTACTTC. Its protein is CAWNKEREVRETQYF.

This sequence joins TRBV2 and TRBJ2-3, with D possibly TRBD1 on 5 matching bases. Trimming left V 4 bases short and J 6 bases short, with 11 bases between. Germline CDR1 SNHLY, CDR2 FYNNEI. CDR3 length: 13 residues. The CDR3 protein is CASSVLGDDTQYF. In nucleotides, the CDR3 is TGTGCCAGCAGTGTGTTAGGGGATGATACGCAGTATTTT.

This chain connects TRBV13 to TRBJ1-2; 12 bases match TRBD1. The J segment lost 4 bases and the V segment lost 2 bases, leaving 5 bases of the junction unmatched. Germline CDR1 reads PRHDT; CDR2 reads FYEKMQ (reference sequence). There are 16 residues in the CDR3. DNA of the CDR3: TGTGCCAGCAGCTTATATGGGACAGGGGGCGTCTATGGCTACACCTTC. This translates into CASSLYGTGGVYGYTF.

The genes are TRBV27 and TRBJ2-7; TRBD1 is a possible D gene (5 bases). In germline, CDR1 is MNHEY, CDR2 SMNVEV (reference sequence). The CDR3 runs to 14 residues. Trimming removed 7 bases from V and 3 bases from J, with 16 bases in between. The CDR3 DNA follows: TGTGCCAGCACCCCATTAGGGGTGGGCTACGAGCAGTACTTC. Amino acid sequence: CASTPLGVGYEQYF.

The V call is TRBV6-1, the J call TRBJ2-1; D is unclear. The CDR3 covers 13 residues. Trimming removed 5 bases at V and 6 bases at J, with 11 bases between. Germline assignment: CDR1 MNHNS and CDR2 SASEGT. The CDR3 DNA is TGTGCCAGCAGTCTCAACTTCCCCAATGAGCAGTTCTTC. Translated: CASSLNFPNEQFF.

The chain links TRBV11-2 to TRBJ2-1; 7 bases are shared with TRBD2. Germline CDR1 SGHAT, CDR2 FQNNGV. Trimming took 6 bases from V and 2 from J; bases not matched to a gene: 13. The CDR3 spans 17 residues. CDR3 bases: TGTGCCAGCAGGCCCTTAGGCGGGAGCTGGGCCTACAATGAGCAGTTCTTC. This translates into CASRPLGGSWAYNEQFF. Full variable domain (rest looked up from reference TRBV11-2 and TRBJ2-1): EAGVAQSPRYKIIEKRQSVAFWCNPISGHATLYWYQQILGQGPKLLIQFQNNGVVDDSQLPKDRFSAERLKGVDSTLKIQPAKLEDSAVYLCASRPLGGSWAYNEQFFGPGTRLTVL.

The rearrangement uses TRBV7-9 and TRBJ2-5; 9 bases map to TRBD2. This CDR3 is built from 16 residues. Germline V lookup: CDR1 SEHNR, CDR2 FQNEAQ (reference sequence). Trimming cost V 4 bases and J 5 bases; bases outside gene matches: 11. The CDR3 region has the DNA TGTGCCAGCAGCTCAGGGCTAGCGGGAAGGATGGAGACCCAGTACTTC. Translating it yields CASSSGLAGRMETQYF.

The chain has TRBV7-2 and TRBJ2-7; D is perhaps TRBD2 (6 bases). This CDR3 comprises 15 residues. Per germline, CDR1 SGHTA and CDR2 FQGNSA. The V end was cut by 1 base, the J end by 0 bases, with 10 bases between. CDR3 protein: CASSLDGGASYEQYF. CDR3 DNA sequence: TGTGCCAGCAGCTTAGACGGAGGGGCCTCCTACGAGCAGTACTTC.

The chain is built from TRBV28 and TRBJ1-2, with D hard to call. This CDR3 is built from 16 residues. CDR1 is MDHEN and CDR2 is SYDVKM in the germline V gene. Trimming removed 7 bases at V and 2 bases at J, with 20 bases between. CDR3 region: CASTPPARAVNYGYTF. Here the CDR3 DNA reads TGTGCCAGCACCCCCCCGGCCCGAGCGGTAAACTATGGCTACACCTTC.

The genes are TRBV5-1 and TRBJ2-7, with 10 bases fitting TRBD1. Trimming removed 4 bases from V and 3 bases from J; junction bases left unmatched: 7. The CDR3 loop spans 15 amino acids. Germline CDR1 is SGHRS and CDR2 is YFSETQ. The DNA of the CDR3 is TGCGCCAGCAGCCCGTACGGGACAGGGGACTACGAGCAGTACTTC. Translating it yields CASSPYGTGDYEQYF.

The chain couples TRBV5-4 to TRBJ1-2; D ambiguous. This CDR3 contains 14 residues. Deletions cut 3 bases from V and 0 bases from J, with 9 bases between. Germline CDR1 and CDR2: SGHNT and YYREEE (reference sequence). DNA for the CDR3: TGTGCCAGCAGCTCAGGCAGAACTAACTATGGCTACACCTTC. This translates into CASSSGRTNYGYTF.

This clone has more than one count but fewer than ten. V usage is TRBV6-1 and J usage is TRBJ2-2; 13 nucleotides agree with TRBD2. V lost 4 bases to trimming and J lost 4 bases; unmatched junction nucleotides: 3. Per germline, CDR1 MNHNS and CDR2 SASEGT. The CDR3 has 16 amino acids. The CDR3 DNA sequence: TGTGCCAGCAGTGGAACTAGCGGGAGGGCCACCGGGGAGCTGTTTTTT. Its protein is CASSGTSGRATGELFF.

V is TRBV5-1 and J is TRBJ2-6; perhaps TRBD1 as D (6 bases). Germline CDR1 reads SGHRS; CDR2 reads YFSETQ. V dropped 2 bases and J dropped 4 bases, with 13 bases sitting between them. The CDR3 contains 16 residues. CDR3 sequence: CASSFQGQSGANVLTF. CDR3 DNA: TGCGCCAGCAGCTTTCAGGGGCAATCAGGGGCCAACGTCCTGACTTTC.

CDR3 DNA sequence: TGTGCCAGCAGTCCCGGTAGACATCAAGCTTTCTTT. Translating it yields CASSPGRHQAFF. The V and J genes are TRBV28 and TRBJ1-1; D is unclear. Trimming cost V 5 bases and J 9 bases, with 13 bases left between them. The CDR3 runs 12 residues. Germline-derived CDR1 and CDR2 are MDHEN and SYDVKM.

The V and J genes are TRBV23-1 and TRBJ2-1; D is possibly TRBD1 (5 bases). TRBV23-1 is classed as an ORF, of uncertain function. The CDR3 loop spans 16 amino acids. The V gene lost 0 bases and the J gene lost 3 bases, with 12 bases spanning the gap. The CDR3 loop is CASSQSFPGHYNEQFF. The CDR3 DNA is TGCGCCAGCAGTCAATCGTTCCCAGGGCACTACAATGAGCAGTTCTTC.

This clone was detected once. The V call is TRBV7-9, the J call TRBJ2-1; 9 bases are shared with TRBD2. V trimming: 3 bases; J trimming: 4 bases; junction bases outside the gene matches: 4. This CDR3 contains 15 residues. Germline loops: CDR1 SEHNR, CDR2 FQNEAQ (reference sequence). The CDR3 protein is CASSFAGGSYNEQFF. The CDR3 nucleotides read TGTGCCAGCAGCTTCGCGGGAGGGTCATACAATGAGCAGTTCTTC.

V gene TRBV5-5 combines with J gene TRBJ1-3; D is possibly TRBD1 (5 bases). The CDR3 length is 15 residues. Per germline, CDR1 SGHKS and CDR2 YYEKEE (reference sequence). V dropped 1 base and J dropped 1 base, with 9 bases sitting between them. The CDR3 loop reads CASSLLPGSGNTIYF. The DNA of the CDR3 is TGTGCCAGCAGCTTGCTCCCAGGGTCTGGAAACACCATATATTTT.

The V and J genes are TRBV7-2 and TRBJ2-5, with a possible D match to TRBD2 (6 bases). CDR3 length: 16 residues. V lost 5 bases and J 5 bases, leaving 21 bases between the germline ends. CDR1 and CDR2 from the germline V gene are SGHTA and FQGNSA. CDR3 nucleotide sequence: TGTGCCAGCAGCCCGGAGGGGACCCTGACGGGGGAGACCCAGTACTTC. Its protein product is CASSPEGTLTGETQYF. Full variable domain (remainder filled in from reference TRBV7-2 and TRBJ2-5): GAGVSQSPSNKVTEKGKDVELRCDPISGHTALYWYRQSLGQGLEFLIYFQGNSAPDKSGLPSDRFSAERTGGSVSTLTIQRTQQEDSAVYLCASSPEGTLTGETQYFGPGTRLLVL.

In its sample, this clone was seen once. This chain connects TRBV30 to TRBJ2-1; D might be TRBD2 (6 bases). V dropped 4 bases and J dropped 5 bases, with 12 bases sitting between them. Germline CDR1 reads GTSNPN; CDR2 reads SVGIG (reference sequence). The CDR3 totals 13 residues. The CDR3 region has the DNA TGTGCCTGGAACCCCGGGAGTAACAATGAGCAGTTCTTC. Translation gives CAWNPGSNNEQFF.